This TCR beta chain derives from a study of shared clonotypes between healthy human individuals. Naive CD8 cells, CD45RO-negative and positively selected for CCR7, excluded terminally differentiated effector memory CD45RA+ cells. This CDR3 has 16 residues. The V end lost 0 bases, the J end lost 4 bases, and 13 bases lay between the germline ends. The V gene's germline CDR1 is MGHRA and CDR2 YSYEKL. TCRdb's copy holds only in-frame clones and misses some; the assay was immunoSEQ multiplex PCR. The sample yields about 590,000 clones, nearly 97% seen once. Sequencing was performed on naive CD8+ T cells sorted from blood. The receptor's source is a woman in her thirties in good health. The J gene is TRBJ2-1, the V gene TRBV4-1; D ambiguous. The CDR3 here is CASSQDHLVFYNEQFF. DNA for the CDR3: TGCGCCAGCAGCCAAGATCACCTAGTATTTTACAATGAGCAGTTCTTC.